Presented here are 10 T cell receptor beta chains from one specimen sequenced in a study of read filtering for tumor transcriptome and immune sequencing. From roughly 400 ng of RNA, a library with molecular barcoded alpha/delta and beta/gamma adaptors was made. TCRdb called the reads again in MiXCR, with one record for every CDR3 protein. The sample yields about 130,000 distinct CDR3 sequences, around 13% seen once. Sequenced input: a population of CD138-negative cells sorted from bone marrow. These receptors all stem from a donor aged 40 or older with multiple myeloma.

With regard to this clonotype: Possible read error: a much larger clone is one base away. As the CDR3 is not closed by the conserved phenylalanine or tryptophan, this likely results from a read error. The chain couples TRBV5-1 to TRBJ2-3; 12 bases map to TRBD2. From germline, CDR1 is SGHRS and CDR2 YFSETQ. V gave up 4 bases and J gave up 2 bases; unmatched junction bases: 8. The CDR3 covers 17 residues. The CDR3 coding sequence is TGCGCCAGCAGCCAAACTAGCGGGGGGATAAACACAGATACGCAGTATCTT. Protein product: CASSQTSGGINTDTQYL.

This clonotype has just a few counts. The chain has TRBV5-1 and TRBJ1-1; 7 bases match TRBD1. V was clipped by 4 bases and J by 1 base; unmatched bases: 7. Germline V gene sequence: CDR1 SGHRS, CDR2 YFSETQ. The CDR3 has 15 amino acids. The CDR3 DNA is TGCGCCAGCAGCGTTAGGACAGGACCGAACACTGAAGCTTTCTTT. It encodes CASSVRTGPNTEAFF.

On this clonotype: A clone one base away is much larger, so this may be a read error. The J gene is TRBJ2-1, the V gene TRBV20-1; 7 positions match TRBD1. Germline CDR1 is DFQATT and CDR2 is SNEGSKA (reference sequence). The CDR3 is 11 residues long. CDR3 protein: CRATGDNEQFF. CDR3 sequence (DNA): TGCAGAGCAACAGGGGACAATGAGCAGTTCTTC.

Many counts were recorded for this clonotype. The gene calls are TRBV7-8 and TRBJ2-5; 8 bases are shared with TRBD2. Germline values: CDR1 SGHVS, CDR2 FQNEAQ. The V and J ends lost 3 bases and 2 bases, in that order; junction bases with no gene match: 14. The CDR3 covers 18 residues. The CDR3 spells CASSLGIRPSGRQETQYF. The CDR3 DNA reads as TGTGCCAGCAGCTTGGGGATAAGGCCTAGCGGGCGACAAGAGACCCAGTACTTC.

Comments on this clonotype: A read error may account for a junction end that differs from germline. J is TRBJ2-3 and V is TRBV5-1, with D tentatively TRBD1 (6 bases). The CDR3 runs 15 residues. CDR1 and CDR2 from the germline V gene are SGHRS and YFSETQ. CDR3 amino acids: CASSWGQADTETQYF. The CDR3 DNA reads TGCGCCAGCAGCTGGGGACAAGCCGACACAGAGACGCAGTATTTT. Together with reference TRBV5-1 and TRBJ2-3, the CDR3 gives the full variable domain: KAGVTQTPRYLIKTRGQQVTLSCSPISGHRSVSWYQQTPGQGLQFLFEYFSETQRNKGNFPGRFSGRQFSNSRSEMNVSTLELGDSALYLCASSWGQADTETQYFGPGTRLTVL.

This clonotype was seen repeatedly, ten times or more. This chain links TRBV19 with TRBJ2-5; D remains unclear. CDR3 length: 13 amino acids. V dropped 3 bases and J dropped 3 bases, with 8 bases sitting between them. Germline CDR1 and CDR2: LNHDA and SQIVND (reference sequence). CDR3 protein: CASSIWSKETQYF. DNA of the CDR3: TGTGCCAGTAGTATCTGGTCTAAAGAGACCCAGTACTTC.

This clonotype was observed at least ten times. The chain has TRBV5-1 and TRBJ2-7; 8 bases map to TRBD2. In germline, CDR1 is SGHRS, CDR2 YFSETQ. This CDR3 is built from 13 residues. Trimming took 1 base from V and 5 from J; bases not matched to a gene: 2. The CDR3 coding sequence is TGCGCCAGCAGCTTGCAGCGGGAGAACGAGCAGTACTTC. Protein: CASSLQRENEQYF.

This clonotype was recorded at least ten times. The chain carries TRBV12-3 or TRBV12-4 and TRBJ2-3; 9 positions agree with TRBD2. The CDR3 runs to 14 residues. After removal of 8 bases from V and 5 bases from J, the junction contained 8 bases not matched to a gene. CDR3 DNA: TGTGCCAGCGGACTAGCGCCCGGGTTAGATACGCAGTATTTT. Protein product: CASGLAPGLDTQYF.

This clonotype was seen at least ten times. The V gene is TRBV5-1, the J gene TRBJ2-3, with a tentative D call TRBD1 (6 bases). The V and J ends lost 4 bases and 2 bases respectively, with 11 bases between them. Germline loops: CDR1 SGHRS, CDR2 YFSETQ. This CDR3 region has 14 residues. As DNA, the CDR3 is TGCGCCAGCAGCAGGGACACCAACACAGATACGCAGTATTTT. It codes for CASSRDTNTDTQYF.

This clonotype occurred many times. This chain links TRBV6-5 with TRBJ1-4; 7 positions agree with TRBD1. The CDR3 consists of 16 residues. V was pared by 5 bases and J by 7 bases, with 13 bases of the junction left unmatched. CDR1 MNHEY and CDR2 SVGAGI come from the germline V gene. CDR3 DNA sequence: TGTGCCAGCAGTGGAGACCTTAGGGGGCTTGTTGAAAAACTGTTTTTT. It codes for CASSGDLRGLVEKLFF.